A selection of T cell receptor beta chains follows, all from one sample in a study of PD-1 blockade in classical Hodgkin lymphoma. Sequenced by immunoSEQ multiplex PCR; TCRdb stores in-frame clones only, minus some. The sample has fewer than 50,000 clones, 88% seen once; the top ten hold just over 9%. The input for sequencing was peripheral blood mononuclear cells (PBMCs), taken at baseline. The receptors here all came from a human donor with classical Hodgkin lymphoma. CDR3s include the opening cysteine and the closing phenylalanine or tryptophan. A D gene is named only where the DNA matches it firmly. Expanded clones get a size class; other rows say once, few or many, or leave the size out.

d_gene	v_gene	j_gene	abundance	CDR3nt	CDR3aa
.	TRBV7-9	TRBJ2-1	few	TGTGCCAGCAGCTCGGAGGGGAGCTCCTACAATGAGCAGTTCTTC	CASSSEGSSYNEQFF
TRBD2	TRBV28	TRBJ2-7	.	TGTGCCAGCAAGGCGGGAGGGATCTACGAGCAGTACTTC	CASKAGGIYEQYF
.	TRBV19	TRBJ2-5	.	TGTGCCAGTAGCCCAGGGGCACAAGAGACCCAGTACTTC	CASSPGAQETQYF
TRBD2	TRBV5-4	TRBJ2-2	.	TGTGCCAGCAGCACTAGCGGGAGGGCCTTTTTCGGGGAGCTGTTTTTT	CASSTSGRAFFGELFF
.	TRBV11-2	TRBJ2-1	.	TGTGCCAGCTACATGGGAGTAGGTGTCAATGAGCAGTTCTTC	CASYMGVGVNEQFF
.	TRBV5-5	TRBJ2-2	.	TGTGCCAGCAGCTTGGCCGCGGGCGCGTCCGGGGAGCTGTTTTTT	CASSLAAGASGELFF
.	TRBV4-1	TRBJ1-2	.	TGCGCCAGCACCACGGACAGAGCTAACTATGGCTACACCTTC	CASTTDRANYGYTF
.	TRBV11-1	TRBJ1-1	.	TGTGCCAGCGATGGGGGCTCTGAAGCTTTCTTT	CASDGGSEAFF
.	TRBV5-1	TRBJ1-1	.	TGCGCCAGCAGCTTGGTGGTGAACACTGAAGCTTTCTTT	CASSLVVNTEAFF
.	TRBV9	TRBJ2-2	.	TGTGCCAGCAGCGTCATGAGAATACCCAACCAAAACACCGGGGAGCTGTTTTTT	CASSVMRIPNQNTGELFF
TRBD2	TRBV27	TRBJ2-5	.	TGTGCCAGCAACCCAGCGGGAGGGTGGGAGACCCAGTACTTC	CASNPAGGWETQYF
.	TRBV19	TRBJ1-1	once	TGTGCCAGTAGTATTCACAGGAACACTGAAGCTTTCTTT	CASSIHRNTEAFF
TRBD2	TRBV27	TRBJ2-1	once	TGTGCCAGCAGTTTATCGAGCGGGGGGGTTTACAATGAGCAGTTCTTC	CASSLSSGGVYNEQFF
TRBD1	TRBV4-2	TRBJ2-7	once	TGTGCCAGCAGCCAAGAGACAGGGACCTACGAGCAGTACTTC	CASSQETGTYEQYF
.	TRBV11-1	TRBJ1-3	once	TGTGCCAGCAGCTTTACCTCTGGAAACACCATATATTTT	CASSFTSGNTIYF
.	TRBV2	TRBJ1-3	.	TGTGCCAGCAGTGACAGGGGCGCTGGAAACACCATATATTTT	CASSDRGAGNTIYF
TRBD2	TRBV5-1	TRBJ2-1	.	TGCGCCAGCAGCTTAGGGCTAGCGGGGCTCAATGAGCAGTTCTTC	CASSLGLAGLNEQFF
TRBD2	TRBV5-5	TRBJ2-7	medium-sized	TGTGCCAGCAGCCCGGGACTAGGCTTCGAGCAGTACTTC	CASSPGLGFEQYF
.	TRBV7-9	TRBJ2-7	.	TGTGCCAGCAGCTTAGAGAATAAGGGGGGGTATGACTTC	CASSLENKGGYDF
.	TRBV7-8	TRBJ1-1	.	TGTGCCAGCAGCTATGGGAACACTGAAGCTTTCTTT	CASSYGNTEAFF
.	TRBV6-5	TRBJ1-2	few	TGTGCCAGCAGTCCCCAGGGACGGGATATCTATGGCTACACCTTC	CASSPQGRDIYGYTF
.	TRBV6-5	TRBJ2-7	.	TGTGCCAGCAGCATCGGGCCCCCCTACGAGCAGTACTTC	CASSIGPPYEQYF
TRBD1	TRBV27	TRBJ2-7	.	TGTGCCAGCAGTTTGGACAGGGGGTACGAGCAGTACTTC	CASSLDRGYEQYF
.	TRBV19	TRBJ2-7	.	TGTGCCAGTAGTATTCTACCCCCCTACGAGCAGTACTTC	CASSILPPYEQYF
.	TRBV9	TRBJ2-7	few	TGTGCCAGCAGCGTAGGGGGGACCTACGAGCAGTACTTC	CASSVGGTYEQYF
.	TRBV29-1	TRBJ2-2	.	TGCAGCGTAGGGAGACAGTACACCGGGGAGCTGTTTTTT	CSVGRQYTGELFF
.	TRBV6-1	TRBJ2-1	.	TGTGCCACAGACAGGTCGAGCTCCTACAATGAGCAGTTCTTC	CATDRSSSYNEQFF
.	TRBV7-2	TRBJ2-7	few	TGTGCCAGCAGCCTAAAGGGTTCCCACGAGCAGTACTTC	CASSLKGSHEQYF
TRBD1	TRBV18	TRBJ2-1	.	TGTGCCAGCTCAAAGTACAGGGGCCCTCCCTACAATGAGCAGTTCTTC	CASSKYRGPPYNEQFF
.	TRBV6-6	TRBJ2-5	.	TGTGCCAGCAGTTCGCCGGCCGGTCTACAAGAGACCCAGTACTTC	CASSSPAGLQETQYF
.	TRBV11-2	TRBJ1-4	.	TGTGCCAGCAGACCGAACGGGGGAAAACTGTTTTTT	CASRPNGGKLFF
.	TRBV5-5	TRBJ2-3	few	TGTGCCAGCAGCTTGTATAGGGGATTATCGGATACGCAGTATTTT	CASSLYRGLSDTQYF
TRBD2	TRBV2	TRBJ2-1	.	TGTGCCAGCAGTTTGGACGGGACTAGACCCAATGAGCAGTTCTTC	CASSLDGTRPNEQFF
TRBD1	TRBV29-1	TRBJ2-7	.	TGCAGCGTTGAAGTGGGACAGGGCTACGAGCAGTACTTC	CSVEVGQGYEQYF
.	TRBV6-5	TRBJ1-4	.	TGTGCCAGCAGTCCGGACTGGGCAACTAATGAAAAACTGTTTTTT	CASSPDWATNEKLFF
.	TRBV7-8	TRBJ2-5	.	TGTGCCAGCAGCTTTGACACGCAAGAGACCCAGTACTTC	CASSFDTQETQYF
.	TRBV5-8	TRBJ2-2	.	TGTGCCAGCAATGGGAGGGGGCTCAACACCGGGGAGCTGTTTTTT	CASNGRGLNTGELFF
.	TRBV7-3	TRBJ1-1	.	TGTGCCAGCAGCTTAACGGGGCCCCGGAACACTGAAGCTTTCTTT	CASSLTGPRNTEAFF
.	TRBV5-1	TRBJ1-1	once	TGCGCCAGCAGCCAAAGACAGAGAAACACTGAAGCTTTCTTT	CASSQRQRNTEAFF
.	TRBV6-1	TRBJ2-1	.	TGTGCCAGCAGTGAAAACCCCGCCCTCCACAATGAGCAGTTCTTC	CASSENPALHNEQFF
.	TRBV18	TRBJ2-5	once	TGTGCCAGCTCACCCCTCGGGGGGCTTATCCAAGAGACCCAGTACTTC	CASSPLGGLIQETQYF
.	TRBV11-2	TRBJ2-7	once	TGTGCCAGCAGCCATAACGGGGCCCCCTACGAGCAGTACTTC	CASSHNGAPYEQYF
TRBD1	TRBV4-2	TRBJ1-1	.	TGTGCCAGCAGCCAAGATAGAGACAGGGACACTGAAGCTTTCTTT	CASSQDRDRDTEAFF
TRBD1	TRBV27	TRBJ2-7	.	TGTGCCAGCAGTTTGGACAGGGGAACCTACGAGCAGTACTTC	CASSLDRGTYEQYF
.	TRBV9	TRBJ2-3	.	TGTGCCAGCAGCGTAGCGGACAGTACAGATACGCAGTATTTT	CASSVADSTDTQYF